The TCR beta chain under discussion was sequenced for a study of spatial heterogeneity in lung cancer. TCRdb reprocessed the 5' RACE reads via MiXCR and lists one record per CDR3 protein. This table has 48,000 or so distinct CDR3 sequences, about 5.8% appearing once. This clonotype was recorded many times. The V segment lost 0 bases and the J segment 5 bases; nucleotides outside the gene matches: 13. The CDR3 totals 17 residues. Germline CDR1 and CDR2: MGHRA and YSYEKL. Specified time point: sample taken at primary tumor resection. Donation came from some 72 patients with untreated early-stage non-small cell lung cancer. Unsorted whole RNA from tumor, nontumor lung or frozen PBMC underwent sequencing.

The sample was PBMCs, taken at surgery. The V and J genes are TRBV4-1 and TRBJ2-7; TRBD1 matches at 7 bases. This sequence originates from a male donor with early-stage non-small cell lung cancer. The chain's CDR3 is CASSQEGFSGGQDEQYF. CDR3 nucleotides: TGCGCCAGCAGCCAAGAGGGTTTTTCCGGAGGACAGGACGAGCAGTACTTC.